Below, one T cell receptor beta chain is given with its context. Per germline, CDR1 SGHRS and CDR2 YFSETQ. This CDR3 has 14 amino acids. V gave up 7 bases and J gave up 10 bases, with 18 bases separating them. The protocol was immunoSEQ multiplex PCR, while the TCRdb copy is restricted to in-frame clones and leaves out a portion. There are about 28,000 clones in the sample; 85% to 90% occur only once, and under 4% lies in the top ten. This sample was taken from a study of T cell changes during pregnancy in multiple sclerosis. The TCR comes from a female donor in good health, enrolled as a control in a pregnancy study. This chain joins TRBV5-1 and TRBJ1-6; D possibly corresponds to TRBD1 (5 bases). Source: CD4+ T cells from peripheral blood mononuclear cells, taken in the first trimester of pregnancy. The chain's CDR3 is CASDLGTRESPLHF. In DNA form, the CDR3 reads TGCGCCAGCGACTTGGGGACGCGGGAATCACCCCTCCACTTT.